The source of this TCR beta chain is a study of blood T cell repertoires in COVID-19. Study background: Donors in the United States, Italy and Spain gave samples during acute or convalescent COVID-19. T cells, B-cell-depleted T cells, or PBMCs supplied cDNA or gDNA.

Using immunoSEQ multiplex PCR, the repertoire was profiled, and TCRdb retains in-frame clones only, with some absent. The sample carries more than 95,000 clones, 70% to 90% recorded once. The CDR3 is made up of 13 amino acids. Trimming pared 3 bases from V and 0 bases from J, leaving 5 bases between. Germline CDR1 reads MNHNS; CDR2 reads SASEGT. The clonotype comes from a woman at least 80 years old with acute or convalescent COVID-19. The sequenced sample was peripheral blood. The chain employs TRBV6-1 and TRBJ1-1, with D unresolved. CDR3 protein: CASSDGVNTEAFF. In DNA form, the CDR3 reads TGTGCCAGCAGTGACGGGGTGAACACTGAAGCTTTCTTT.